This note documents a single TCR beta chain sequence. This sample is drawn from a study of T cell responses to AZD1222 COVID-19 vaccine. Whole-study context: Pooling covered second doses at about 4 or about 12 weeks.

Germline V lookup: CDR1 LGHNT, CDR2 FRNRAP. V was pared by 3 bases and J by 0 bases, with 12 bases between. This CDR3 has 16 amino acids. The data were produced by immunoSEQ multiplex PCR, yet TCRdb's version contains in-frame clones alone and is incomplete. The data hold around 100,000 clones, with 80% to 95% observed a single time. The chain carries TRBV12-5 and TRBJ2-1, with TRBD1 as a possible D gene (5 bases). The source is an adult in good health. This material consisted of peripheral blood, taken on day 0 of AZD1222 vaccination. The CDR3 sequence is CASGFSGASSYNEQFF. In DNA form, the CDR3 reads TGTGCTAGTGGTTTTAGTGGGGCTAGCTCCTACAATGAGCAGTTCTTC.